The rows below give T cell receptor beta chains drawn from one sample of a study of post-analysis software for immune sequencing data. One entry per CDR3 protein, called by TCRdb with MiXCR from the PCR reads. Of roughly 200,000 distinct CDR3 sequences in the sample, 29% were seen once. Sequences were obtained from blood. The receptors come from a girl aged 2-17 years with multiple sclerosis. CDR3s include the opening cysteine and the closing phenylalanine or tryptophan. The D gene is left open where the match is weak. A clone size is listed for some rows: how often the clone was seen (once, few, many), or a class if it is expanded.

J: TRBJ2-3; D: -; size: many; V: TRBV6-1; CDR3: CASSEVGWADTQYF; DNA: TGTGCCAGCAGTGAAGTGGGGTGGGCAGATACGCAGTATTTT
J: TRBJ2-1; D: -; size: -; V: TRBV20-1; CDR3: CSAGAPGVHNEQFF; DNA: TGCAGTGCTGGGGCCCCCGGGGTCCACAATGAGCAGTTCTTC
J: TRBJ2-5; D: TRBD2; size: many; V: TRBV7-2; CDR3: CASSLLPSGEETQYF; DNA: TGTGCCAGCAGCTTATTGCCTAGCGGGGAAGAGACCCAGTACTTC
J: TRBJ2-5; D: -; size: -; V: TRBV5-1; CDR3: CASRVQPQETQYF; DNA: TGCGCCAGCAGGGTCCAGCCCCAAGAGACCCAGTACTTC
J: TRBJ2-6; D: -; size: few; V: TRBV14; CDR3: CASSQVLGREAGANVLTF; DNA: TGTGCCAGCAGCCAAGTATTGGGCAGAGAAGCTGGGGCCAACGTCCTGACTTTC
J: TRBJ1-1; D: -; size: -; V: TRBV7-9; CDR3: CASSLDWAYGNTEAFF; DNA: TGTGCCAGCAGCTTAGATTGGGCTTACGGGAACACTGAAGCTTTCTTT
J: TRBJ2-5; D: TRBD1; size: -; V: TRBV6-5; CDR3: CASSYLGTVETQYF; DNA: TGTGCCAGCAGTTACTTAGGGACAGTAGAGACCCAGTACTTC
J: TRBJ2-3; D: -; size: -; V: TRBV5-1; CDR3: CASSPKDTQYF; DNA: TGCGCCAGCAGCCCCAAAGATACGCAGTATTTT
J: TRBJ1-2; D: TRBD1; size: many; V: TRBV29-1; CDR3: CSVVDRGSYGYTF; DNA: TGCAGCGTTGTCGACAGGGGAAGTTATGGCTACACCTTC
J: TRBJ2-7; D: TRBD1; size: many; V: TRBV3-1; CDR3: CASSLAGTGTHEQYF; DNA: TGTGCCAGCAGCCTAGCAGGGACAGGGACACACGAGCAGTACTTC
J: TRBJ2-7; D: TRBD1; size: many; V: TRBV7-6; CDR3: CASSFKSWTGGGYYEQYF; DNA: TGTGCCAGCAGCTTTAAATCGTGGACAGGGGGCGGTTACTACGAGCAGTACTTC
J: TRBJ1-1; D: -; size: few; V: TRBV20-1; CDR3: CSARAGGGTFEAFF; DNA: TGCAGTGCTAGAGCGGGCGGAGGGACCTTTGAAGCTTTCTTT
J: TRBJ1-2; D: TRBD1; size: many; V: TRBV29-1; CDR3: CSVEPTYRGPDGYTF; DNA: TGCAGCGTTGAACCCACCTACAGGGGGCCGGATGGCTACACCTTC
J: TRBJ1-1; D: -; size: -; V: TRBV29-1; CDR3: CSTQQGVGTEAFF; DNA: TGCAGCACACAACAGGGCGTTGGTACTGAAGCTTTCTTT
J: TRBJ1-5; D: -; size: -; V: TRBV15; CDR3: CATSRDRGVNQPQHF; DNA: TGTGCCACCAGCAGAGACAGGGGAGTCAATCAGCCCCAGCATTTT
J: TRBJ1-5; D: -; size: few; V: TRBV12-3/TRBV12-4; CDR3: CASSFGERKPQHF; DNA: TGTGCCAGCAGTTTTGGAGAGAGAAAGCCCCAGCATTTT
J: TRBJ2-7; D: -; size: many; V: TRBV20-1; CDR3: CSAREPKDPRREQYF; DNA: TGCAGTGCTAGAGAACCCAAGGACCCCCGGCGGGAGCAGTACTTC